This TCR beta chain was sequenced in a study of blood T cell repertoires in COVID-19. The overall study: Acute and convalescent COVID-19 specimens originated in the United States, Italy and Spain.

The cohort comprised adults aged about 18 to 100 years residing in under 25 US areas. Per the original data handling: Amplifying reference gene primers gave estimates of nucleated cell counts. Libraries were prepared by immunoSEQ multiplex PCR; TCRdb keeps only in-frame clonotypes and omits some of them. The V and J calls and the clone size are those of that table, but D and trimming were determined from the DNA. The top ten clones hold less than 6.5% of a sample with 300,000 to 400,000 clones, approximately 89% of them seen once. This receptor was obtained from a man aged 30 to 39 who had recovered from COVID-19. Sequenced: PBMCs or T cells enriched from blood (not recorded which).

The CDR3 DNA sequence: TGTGCCAGCAGCCCGGGACTAGCGCCGATCAATGAGCAGTTCTTC. Protein: CASSPGLAPINEQFF. J is TRBJ2-1 and V is TRBV11-2, with 10 bases that match TRBD2. V shed 5 bases, J shed 6 bases, and the junction held 7 bases outside the gene matches. The CDR3 sequence is 15 residues long. Germline V gene data show CDR1 as SGHAT and CDR2 as FQNNGV.